The 3 T cell receptor beta chains presented below share a single source sample, sequenced in a study of cytotoxic CD8 clonotypes in ibrutinib-treated CLL. The protocol was immunoSEQ multiplex PCR, while the TCRdb copy is restricted to in-frame clones and leaves out a portion. The table shows tens of thousands of clones, with 56% occurring only once. The input for sequencing was PBMCs, taken after 24 months of ibrutinib treatment. These TCRs come from a human donor with chronic lymphocytic leukemia.

The chain links TRBV30 to TRBJ1-5; D gene uncertain. Between the trimmed V and J ends, which lost 1 base and 4 bases, there was a span of 5 bases. Germline CDR1 and CDR2: GTSNPN and SVGIG (reference sequence). The CDR3 sequence is 12 residues long. DNA for the CDR3: TGTGCCTGGAGTGCGGATAATCAGCCCCAGCATTTT. It translates to CAWSADNQPQHF.

Only a few counts were recorded for this clone. The chain has TRBV10-3 and TRBJ2-7; 9 positions match TRBD2. The germline CDR1 and CDR2 sequences are ENHRY and SYGVKD. The CDR3 loop spans 12 amino acids. J was trimmed by 5 bases and V by 10 bases; bases with no gene match: 6. CDR3 bases: TGTGCCACCGCTAGCGGGAACCACGAGCAGTACTTC. Translation: CATASGNHEQYF.

As for this clone: A much bigger clone sits one base away, suggesting this may be a read error. Within the sample, other DNA sequences also encode this same CDR3. The J gene is TRBJ1-1, the V gene TRBV28; the D gene is possibly TRBD1 (5 bases). The CDR3 length is 12 residues. Germline V gene data show CDR1 as MDHEN and CDR2 as SYDVKM. The V and J ends lost 4 bases and 7 bases respectively, with 10 bases between them. For the CDR3, the DNA is TGTGCCAGCAGTTCCCCTCAGGGTGAAGCTTTCTTT. Its protein product is CASSSPQGEAFF. The complete variable domain, with remaining parts taken from reference TRBV28 and TRBJ1-1, reads DVKVTQSSRYLVKRTGEKVFLECVQDMDHENMFWYRQDPGLGLRLIYFSYDVKMKEKGDIPEGYSVSREKKERFSLILESASTNQTSMYLCASSSPQGEAFFGQGTRLTVV.